The 21 T cell receptor beta chains listed next were all sequenced from one sample in a study of T cell responses to AZD1222 COVID-19 vaccine. The data were produced by immunoSEQ multiplex PCR, yet TCRdb's version contains in-frame clones alone and is incomplete. Of about 130,000 clones listed, about 80% are singletons. The source material was peripheral blood, sampled on day 0 of AZD1222 vaccination. The receptors here all came from an adult in good health.

V is TRBV6-5 and J is TRBJ1-4, with D maybe TRBD1 (5 bases). The ends were cut back, 5 bases at V and 2 bases at J, with 6 bases in the middle. Germline V gene sequence: CDR1 MNHEY, CDR2 SVGAGI. The CDR3 is made up of 13 amino acids. The CDR3 sequence: CASSRQTNEKLFF. The CDR3 DNA is TGTGCCAGCAGTCGACAGACTAATGAAAAACTGTTTTTT.

The chain is built from TRBV7-9 and TRBJ2-5; TRBD2 might be the D (5 bases). The CDR3 contains 15 residues. In germline, CDR1 is SEHNR, CDR2 FQNEAQ (reference sequence). The V end lost 2 bases, the J end lost 2 bases, and 12 bases lay between the germline ends. The CDR3 DNA reads as TGTGCCAGCAGCTTATTAACCGGGAATCAAGAGACCCAGTACTTC. Its protein product is CASSLLTGNQETQYF.

Of note for this clone: The same CDR3 arises from other DNA sequences in this sample as well. V gene TRBV3-1 (or the pseudogene TRBV3-2) combines with J gene TRBJ1-1; D is unresolved. The CDR3 contains 13 residues. Germline V lookup: CDR1 LGHDT, CDR2 YNNKEL (reference sequence). Trimming pared 1 base from V and 1 base from J, leaving 4 bases between. The CDR3 bases are TGTGCCAGCAGCCAAGGGGGGAACACTGAAGCTTTCTTT. Amino acids: CASSQGGNTEAFF.

The chain joins TRBV24-1 to TRBJ1-4; TRBD1 might be the D (5 bases). This CDR3 is built from 13 residues. V dropped 4 bases and J dropped 10 bases, with 12 bases sitting between them. Germline V gives CDR1 KGHDR, CDR2 SFDVKD. CDR3 in amino acids: CATSDRDGRKLFF. CDR3 nucleotide sequence: TGTGCCACCAGTGACCGGGACGGCAGAAAACTGTTTTTT.

The V gene is TRBV2, the J gene TRBJ2-2; 12 bases are a match to TRBD1. From germline, CDR1 is SNHLY and CDR2 FYNNEI. J was trimmed by 4 bases and V by 9 bases; bases with no gene match: 6. The CDR3 is 15 amino acids. The CDR3 region has the DNA TGTGCCAGGGGACAGGGGGCGACGGTCACCGGGGAGCTGTTTTTT. Its protein is CARGQGATVTGELFF.

This chain uses TRBV19 with TRBJ2-2, with D maybe TRBD1 (6 bases). CDR1 is LNHDA and CDR2 is SQIVND in the germline V gene (reference sequence). The CDR3 extends over 12 amino acids. With 10 bases removed from V and 5 bases from J, the gap between germline ends came to 11 bases. The chain's CDR3 is CATGHMTGELFF. CDR3 DNA: TGTGCCACGGGACACATGACCGGGGAGCTGTTTTTT.

A remark on this clone: Mismatch with germline at one junction end may stem from a read error. The chain couples TRBV12-3 or TRBV12-4 to TRBJ1-6; D is undetermined. The CDR3 contains 13 residues. CDR3 nucleotides: TGTGCCAGCAGGCGGTCCTTTAATTCACCCCTCCACTTT. Encoded protein: CASRRSFNSPLHF.

This clone has a single count. The chain recombines TRBV19 with TRBJ1-5; weak D call: TRBD1 (5 bases). The CDR3 is 15 amino acids. Deletions cut 7 bases from V and 2 bases from J, with 15 bases between. CDR1 and CDR2 from the germline V gene are LNHDA and SQIVND (reference sequence). CDR3 loop: CASTRGGLGNQPQHF. For the CDR3, the DNA is TGTGCCAGTACCCGGGGGGGGTTAGGCAATCAGCCCCAGCATTTT.

This clone was found once. The chain employs TRBV27 and TRBJ2-2, with 7 bases identical to TRBD1. CDR1 MNHEY and CDR2 SMNVEV come from the germline V gene (reference sequence). V gave up 5 bases and J gave up 1 base; unmatched junction bases: 10. The CDR3 is made up of 17 amino acids. The CDR3 sequence is CASSPLTGVGNTGELFF. The CDR3, as DNA: TGTGCCAGCAGTCCATTAACAGGGGTCGGGAACACCGGGGAGCTGTTTTTT.

This chain connects TRBV28 to TRBJ1-6, with D hard to call. V was clipped by 4 bases and J by 9 bases, with 10 bases between them. There are 13 residues in the CDR3. CDR1 and CDR2 (germline): MDHEN, SYDVKM. The CDR3 DNA reads TGTGCCAGCAGTTACAGCATGCGTTCACCCCTCCACTTT. Its protein is CASSYSMRSPLHF.

The V call is TRBV5-1, the J call TRBJ1-4, with 9 bases matching TRBD1. Trimming took 3 bases from V and 1 from J; bases not matched to a gene: 1. The CDR3 runs to 15 residues. Germline CDR1 reads SGHRS; CDR2 reads YFSETQ. As DNA, the CDR3 is TGCGCCAGCAGCTGGGGACAGGGAACTAATGAAAAACTGTTTTTT. Translating gives CASSWGQGTNEKLFF.

The V and J genes are TRBV7-2 and TRBJ1-2; D not resolved. The CDR3 sequence is 13 residues long. Germline CDR1 SGHTA, CDR2 FQGNSA. V lost 2 bases and J 6 bases, leaving 10 bases between the germline ends. CDR3 loop: CASSLSVGDGYTF. The CDR3 DNA reads TGTGCCAGCAGCTTATCGGTCGGGGATGGCTACACCTTC.

The genes are TRBV28 and TRBJ2-7, with D unclear. From germline, CDR1 is MDHEN and CDR2 SYDVKM. CDR3 size: 12 residues. The V gene lost 3 bases and the J gene lost 6 bases, with 9 bases spanning the gap. CDR3 nucleotides: TGTGCCAGCAGTTTTAACCCGGCCGAGCAGTACTTC. Protein: CASSFNPAEQYF.

This sequence joins TRBV18 and TRBJ1-2; a weak D match, TRBD1 (6 bases). The CDR3 extends over 14 amino acids. The germline gives CDR1 KGHSH, CDR2 LQKENI. V was clipped by 3 bases and J by 3 bases, with 11 bases between them. In DNA, the CDR3 is TGTGCCAGCTCACCGGGCAGGGGCGACTATGGCTACACCTTC. Protein: CASSPGRGDYGYTF.

The chain has TRBV30 and TRBJ1-1; the match to TRBD1 covers 8 bases. J lost 0 bases, V lost 1 base, and 13 bases had no gene match. CDR3 length: 18 residues. CDR1 GTSNPN and CDR2 SVGIG come from the germline V gene (reference sequence). CDR3 region: CAWSGETGASTMNTEAFF. CDR3 sequence (DNA): TGTGCCTGGAGTGGGGAGACAGGGGCGTCTACAATGAACACTGAAGCTTTCTTT.

This chain links TRBV4-1 with TRBJ2-7; D remains unclear. Deletions cut 1 base from V and 1 base from J, with 11 bases between. This CDR3 is built from 15 residues. Looked up from germline, CDR1 is MGHRA and CDR2 is YSYEKL. The CDR3 sequence: CASSQGQSASYEQYF. Here the CDR3 DNA reads TGCGCCAGCAGCCAAGGACAATCGGCATCCTACGAGCAGTACTTC.

The chain combines TRBV5-3 with TRBJ1-4, with TRBD1 as a possible D gene (5 bases). TRBV5-3 is reported as an ORF; its role is uncertain. The V end was cut by 2 bases, the J end by 8 bases, with 19 bases between. This CDR3 has 16 amino acids. CDR3 in amino acids: CARSFGRGMPGEKLFF. CDR3 DNA: TGTGCCAGAAGCTTCGGCCGGGGGATGCCGGGAGAAAAACTGTTTTTT.

The rearrangement joins TRBV29-1 to TRBJ1-2; maybe TRBD1 (5 bases). The V gene's germline CDR1 is SQVTM and CDR2 ANQGSEA. Trimming removed 5 bases at V and 8 bases at J, with 18 bases between. The CDR3 is made up of 13 amino acids. CDR3 DNA: TGCAGCGTTCCGGCTCAGGGATTGCGCGGCTACACCTTC. It codes for CSVPAQGLRGYTF. Looking up the rest from reference TRBV29-1 and TRBJ1-2 gives the full variable domain: SAVISQKPSRDICQRGTSLTIQCQVDSQVTMMFWYRQQPGQSLTLIATANQGSEATYESGFVIDKFPISRPNLTFSTLTVSNMSPEDSSIYLCSVPAQGLRGYTFGSGTRLTVV.

The rearrangement uses TRBV9 and TRBJ2-7; 11 nucleotides agree with TRBD1. V trimming: 2 bases; J trimming: 0 bases; junction bases outside the gene matches: 1. The CDR3 consists of 15 residues. Germline CDR1 and CDR2: SGDLS and YYNGEE. Here the CDR3 reads CASSVGQGASYEQYF. CDR3 sequence (DNA): TGTGCCAGCAGCGTCGGACAGGGGGCCTCCTACGAGCAGTACTTC.

CDR3 bases: TGCGCCAGCAGCTTGGCACAGGGGGCCGAAAACATTCAGTACTTC. It is translated as CASSLAQGAENIQYF. V usage is TRBV5-1 and J usage is TRBJ2-4; the match to TRBD1 covers 9 bases. The V segment lost 0 bases and the J segment 5 bases; nucleotides outside the gene matches: 3. This CDR3 has 15 residues. Germline V gene lookup returns CDR1 SGHRS and CDR2 YFSETQ.

This clone was observed a handful of times. This chain links TRBV19 with TRBJ1-4; TRBD1 matches at 7 bases. The CDR3 sequence is 17 residues long. V lost 5 bases to trimming and J lost 2 bases; unmatched junction nucleotides: 11. From germline, CDR1 is LNHDA and CDR2 SQIVND (reference sequence). The CDR3 DNA sequence: TGTGCCAGTAGTGGGACAGCAACTACACGGACTAATGAAAAACTGTTTTTT. Protein sequence: CASSGTATTRTNEKLFF.